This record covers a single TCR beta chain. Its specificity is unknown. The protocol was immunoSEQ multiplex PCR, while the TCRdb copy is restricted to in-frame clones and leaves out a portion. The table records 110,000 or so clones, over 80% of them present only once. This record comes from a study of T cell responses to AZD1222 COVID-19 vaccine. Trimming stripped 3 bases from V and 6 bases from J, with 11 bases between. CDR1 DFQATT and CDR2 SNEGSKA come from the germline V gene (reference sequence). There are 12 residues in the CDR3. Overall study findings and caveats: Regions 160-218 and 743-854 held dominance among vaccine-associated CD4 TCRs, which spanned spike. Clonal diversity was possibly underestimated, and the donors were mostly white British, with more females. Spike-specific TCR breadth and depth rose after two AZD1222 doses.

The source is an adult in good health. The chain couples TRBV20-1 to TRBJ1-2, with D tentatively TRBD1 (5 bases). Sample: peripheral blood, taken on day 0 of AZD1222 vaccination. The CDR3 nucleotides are TGCAGTGCTAGTGCAGGGACGGATGGCTACACCTTC. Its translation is CSASAGTDGYTF.